One and the same sample provided the 9 T cell receptor beta chains below, sequenced in a study of T cell responses to AZD1222 COVID-19 vaccine. Clones were read by immunoSEQ multiplex PCR, and TCRdb kept only the in-frame ones, dropping some. The sample holds 150,000 to 200,000 clones, approximately 90% seen once. The sample in question was peripheral blood, obtained on day 0 of AZD1222 vaccination. The receptors derive from an adult in good health.

The chain carries TRBV5-5 and TRBJ1-2, with D possibly matching TRBD1 (5 bases). This CDR3 is 14 amino acids long. Per the germline V gene, CDR1 is SGHKS and CDR2 is YYEKEE (reference sequence). Trimming left V 1 base short and J 2 bases short, with 9 bases between. The DNA for the CDR3 is TGTGCCAGCAGCTTGTCGGCAGGGAACTATGGCTACACCTTC. Translation gives CASSLSAGNYGYTF.

J is TRBJ1-2 and V is TRBV7-2, with 12 bases lining up with TRBD1. The CDR3 is 17 amino acids. The V and J ends lost 4 bases and 7 bases, in that order; junction bases with no gene match: 13. Germline-derived CDR1 and CDR2 are SGHTA and FQGNSA. The CDR3 sequence: CASSSEPGTGGISGYTF. The CDR3 DNA follows: TGTGCCAGCAGCTCAGAACCCGGGACAGGGGGCATCTCTGGCTACACCTTC.

This chain uses TRBV3-1 (or the pseudogene TRBV3-2) with TRBJ1-5; D remains ambiguous. Germline CDR1 and CDR2: LGHDT and YNNKEL (reference sequence). V was pared by 4 bases and J by 8 bases, with 12 bases between. The CDR3 extends over 13 amino acids. CDR3 in amino acids: CASSPNAGEPQHF. In DNA form, the CDR3 reads TGTGCCAGCAGCCCTAATGCTGGAGAGCCCCAGCATTTT.

V usage is TRBV2 and J usage is TRBJ2-1, with 8 bases aligning to TRBD1. This CDR3 region has 14 residues. V lost 5 bases to trimming and J lost 4 bases; unmatched junction nucleotides: 4. Germline V lookup: CDR1 SNHLY, CDR2 FYNNEI. The CDR3 loop is CASSTGTGYNEQFF. CDR3 nucleotide sequence: TGTGCCAGCAGTACCGGGACAGGATACAATGAGCAGTTCTTC.

The chain links TRBV19 to TRBJ2-1, with TRBD2 matching over 7 bases. This CDR3 contains 15 residues. V was clipped by 0 bases and J by 4 bases; unmatched bases: 3. Germline CDR1 is LNHDA and CDR2 is SQIVND (reference sequence). CDR3 region: CASSIDPAGYNEQFF. DNA for the CDR3: TGTGCCAGTAGTATAGATCCAGCGGGGTACAATGAGCAGTTCTTC.

The chain has TRBV30 and TRBJ1-6, with a weak D call TRBD1 (5 bases). Per germline, CDR1 GTSNPN and CDR2 SVGIG (reference sequence). The ends were cut back, 6 bases at V and 7 bases at J, with 13 bases in the middle. The CDR3 totals 13 residues. CDR3 in amino acids: CACSWGWNSPLHF. The DNA of the CDR3 is TGTGCCTGCAGTTGGGGCTGGAATTCACCCCTCCACTTT.

The V call is TRBV10-1, the J call TRBJ2-1, with D hard to call. This CDR3 is 15 amino acids long. Germline assignment: CDR1 WNHNN and CDR2 SYGVQD (reference sequence). Trimming left V 0 bases short and J 0 bases short, with 6 bases between. CDR3 sequence: CASSESQASYNEQFF. DNA of the CDR3: TGCGCCAGCAGTGAGTCCCAGGCCTCCTACAATGAGCAGTTCTTC.

The CDR3 protein is CASSEGAVLGGNTIYF. CDR3 in DNA: TGTGCCAGCAGTGAAGGGGCGGTCCTTGGAGGAAACACCATATATTTT. V and J are TRBV6-1 and TRBJ1-3; D remains unclear. V was clipped by 1 base and J by 4 bases, with 14 bases between them. The CDR3 length is 16 residues. CDR1 MNHNS and CDR2 SASEGT come from the germline V gene.

J is TRBJ1-5 and V is TRBV7-9, with D tentatively TRBD1 (6 bases). Between the trimmed V and J ends, which lost 5 bases and 3 bases, there was a span of 11 bases. Germline V gives CDR1 SEHNR, CDR2 FQNEAQ (reference sequence). CDR3 length: 14 residues. The CDR3 region has the DNA TGTGCCAGCAGCAAAACAGGGCCCAATCAGCCCCAGCATTTT. This translates into CASSKTGPNQPQHF.